This T cell receptor (beta chain) derives from a study of T cells after yellow fever vaccination. The V end was cut by 4 bases, the J end by 5 bases, with 18 bases between. The CDR3 sequence is 15 residues long. This clonotype was found a few times. Template switching by 5'RACE produced TCR cDNA, adding a universal primer site and UMIs. In TCRdb, the 5' RACE reads were re-called with MiXCR into one record per CDR3 protein. Of approximately 550,000 distinct CDR3 sequences listed, about 19% are singletons. Sequenced material: PBMCs, taken 15 days after the yellow fever booster vaccination. The rearrangement links TRBV12-3 or TRBV12-4 to TRBJ2-7, with unresolved D. This receptor was taken from a man aged 30 to 45 who received the YFV17D yellow fever vaccine. The CDR3: CASSYLTMSNHEQYF. CDR3 coding DNA: TGTGCCAGCAGTTATCTAACAATGTCGAATCACGAGCAGTACTTC.